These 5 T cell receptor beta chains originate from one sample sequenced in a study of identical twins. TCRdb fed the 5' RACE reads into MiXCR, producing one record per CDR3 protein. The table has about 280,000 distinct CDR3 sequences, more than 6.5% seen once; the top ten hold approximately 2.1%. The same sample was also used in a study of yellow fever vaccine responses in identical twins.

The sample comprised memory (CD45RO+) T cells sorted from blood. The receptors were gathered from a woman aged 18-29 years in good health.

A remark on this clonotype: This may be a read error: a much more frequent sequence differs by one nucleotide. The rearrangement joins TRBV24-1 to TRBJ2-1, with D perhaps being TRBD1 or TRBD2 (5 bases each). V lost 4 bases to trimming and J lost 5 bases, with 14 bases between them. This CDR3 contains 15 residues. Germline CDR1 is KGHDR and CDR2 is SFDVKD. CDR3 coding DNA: TGTGCCACCAGTGAACGGGGCTACGACGACAATGAGCAGTTCTTC. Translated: CATSERGYDDNEQFF.

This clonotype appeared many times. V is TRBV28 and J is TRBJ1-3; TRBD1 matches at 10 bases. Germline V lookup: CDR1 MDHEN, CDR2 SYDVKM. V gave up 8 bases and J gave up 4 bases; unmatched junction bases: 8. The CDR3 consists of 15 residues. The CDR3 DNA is TGTGCCAGCCTTCGACAGGGGGCGAGAGGAAACACCATATATTTT. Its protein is CASLRQGARGNTIYF.

CDR3 nucleotide sequence: TGTGCCAGCAGCAAAGAGGCGGGACCAACCGGGGAGCTGTTTTTT. Translated, it gives CASSKEAGPTGELFF. This chain connects TRBV21-1 to TRBJ2-2; the table's D call, TRBD1, has no DNA check behind it. TRBV21-1 is a listed pseudogene. The CDR3 runs to 15 residues.

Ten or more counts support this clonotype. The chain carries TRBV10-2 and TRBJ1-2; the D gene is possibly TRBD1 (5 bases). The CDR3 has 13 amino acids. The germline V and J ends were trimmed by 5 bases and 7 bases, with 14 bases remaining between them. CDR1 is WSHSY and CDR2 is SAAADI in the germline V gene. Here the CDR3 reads CASSSGTRVGYTF. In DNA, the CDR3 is TGCGCCAGCAGTTCCGGGACGCGGGTTGGCTACACCTTC.

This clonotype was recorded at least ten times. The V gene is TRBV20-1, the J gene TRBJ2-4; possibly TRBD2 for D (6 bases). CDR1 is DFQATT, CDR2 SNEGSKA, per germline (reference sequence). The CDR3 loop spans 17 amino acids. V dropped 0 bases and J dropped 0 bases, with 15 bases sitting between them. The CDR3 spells CSAREGGSGLAKNIQYF. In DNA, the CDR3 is TGCAGTGCTAGAGAGGGAGGCTCAGGTCTAGCCAAAAACATTCAGTACTTC.